This T cell receptor (beta chain) was recovered during a study of breast tumors, draining lymph nodes, adjacent tissues. Findings and limits, study-wide: Tumors had less TCR diversity than lymph nodes, more than nontumor tissue. Compared with basal-like, luminal-like tumors shared significantly more repertoire with nontumor tissue. Tumor T cell lymph node origin was a supported hypothesis, not proven. Findings are consistent with lymph node origin and intratumoral expansion of most tumor T cells.

A word on this clonotype: The antigen is unknown.

Germline V lookup: CDR1 LNHDA, CDR2 SQIVND (reference sequence). With 7 bases removed from V and 5 bases from J, the gap between germline ends came to 14 bases. CDR3 size: 13 residues. TCRdb called the multiplex PCR reads again in MiXCR, with one record for every CDR3 protein. The sample comprises about 14,000 distinct CDR3 sequences, around 52% of which are singletons, and 30% to 35% rests with the top ten. The sample consisted of tumor-adjacent breast tissue. The receptor was derived from a female donor with breast cancer. Some clones in this sample may be carry-over from other donors' samples. The chain has TRBV19 and TRBJ1-2; D not certain. CDR3 amino acids: CASTLGPAYGYTF. For the CDR3, the DNA is TGTGCCAGTACCCTCGGTCCAGCATATGGCTACACCTTC.